Sequencing of this T cell receptor (beta chain) was carried out in a study of breast tumors, draining lymph nodes, adjacent tissues. Study-wide points: Data only fit, rather than demonstrated, lymph node origin of most tumor T cells. Data fit most tumor T cells coming from lymph node, expanding in tumor. Tumor TCR diversity was below lymph nodes but above nontumor tissue.

TCRdb passed the multiplex PCR reads through MiXCR, listing each CDR3 protein once. The data contain approximately 300,000 distinct CDR3 sequences, about 30% of them seen just once; the ten biggest clones take up about 1%. Many counts were recorded for this clonotype. Antigen: not known. The lymph nodes were axillary draining lymph nodes from breast cancer patients. The CDR3 is 14 residues long. V dropped 5 bases and J dropped 6; count of bases not matched to a gene: 6. The J gene is TRBJ1-5, the V gene TRBV12-3 or TRBV12-4; 8 nucleotides agree with TRBD1. Sequencing was performed on axillary lymph node tissue. The sequence derives from a female donor with breast cancer. Some clones in this sample may be carry-over from other donors' samples. The CDR3 coding sequence is TGTGCCAGCAGTGCACAGGGGGTAGGTCAGCCCCAGCATTTT. Its protein product is CASSAQGVGQPQHF.